The 21 T cell receptor beta chains presented below share a single source sample, sequenced in a study of early T cells in non-severe SARS-CoV-2 infection. TCRdb passed the 5' RACE reads through MiXCR, listing each CDR3 protein once. In the table there are 75,000 to 95,000 distinct CDR3 sequences, 16% of which are singletons. Sequenced material: whole blood, taken at baseline. These receptors were obtained from an adult who was a healthcare worker with PCR-confirmed SARS-CoV-2 infection or an uninfected control (not recorded which).

This clonotype has only a few counts. V gene TRBV20-1 combines with J gene TRBJ2-1; 11 positions agree with TRBD2. CDR1 is DFQATT, CDR2 SNEGSKA, per germline (reference sequence). The CDR3 is 16 residues long. The V and J ends lost 1 base and 3 bases, in that order; junction bases with no gene match: 5. Here the CDR3 reads CSARVGTSGGYNEQFF. For the CDR3, the DNA is TGCAGTGCTAGAGTCGGGACTAGCGGAGGCTACAATGAGCAGTTCTTC.

This clonotype has a count of ten or more. The chain employs TRBV10-2 and TRBJ2-5; 7 bases match TRBD2. V dropped 2 bases and J dropped 1; count of bases not matched to a gene: 7. This CDR3 comprises 16 residues. Germline CDR1 is WSHSY and CDR2 is SAAADI. Here the CDR3 reads CASSEVLGGGQETQYF. CDR3 nucleotides: TGCGCCAGCAGTGAGGTCCTGGGCGGGGGCCAAGAGACCCAGTACTTC.

This clonotype counts as medium-sized. The gene calls are TRBV11-2 and TRBJ2-3, with D uncertain. CDR3 size: 12 residues. Germline CDR1 and CDR2: SGHAT and FQNNGV. V was pared by 5 bases and J by 2 bases, with 5 bases between. The CDR3 reads CASSRFTDTQYF. CDR3 bases: TGTGCCAGCAGCCGATTCACAGATACGCAGTATTTT. Drawing the rest from reference TRBV11-2 and TRBJ2-3, the complete variable domain is EAGVAQSPRYKIIEKRQSVAFWCNPISGHATLYWYQQILGQGPKLLIQFQNNGVVDDSQLPKDRFSAERLKGVDSTLKIQPAKLEDSAVYLCASSRFTDTQYFGPGTRLTVL.

This clonotype was counted ten times or more. The chain uses TRBV11-2 and TRBJ2-1; TRBD2 agrees at 7 bases. The CDR3 runs to 15 residues. V dropped 1 base and J dropped 7; count of bases not matched to a gene: 7. CDR1 is SGHAT, CDR2 FQNNGV, per germline. CDR3 amino acids: CASSLVGGRRNEQFF. DNA for the CDR3: TGTGCCAGCAGCTTAGTTGGCGGGAGACGAAATGAGCAGTTCTTC.

The genes are TRBV20-1 and TRBJ1-6, with TRBD1 matching over 7 bases. V lost 1 base to trimming and J lost 8 bases; unmatched junction nucleotides: 2. CDR1 is DFQATT, CDR2 SNEGSKA, per germline (reference sequence). The CDR3 spans 13 residues. The CDR3 region is CSARVRGYSPLHF. CDR3 nucleotide sequence: TGCAGTGCTAGAGTCAGGGGGTATTCACCCCTCCACTTT.

The count of this clonotype is one. Here the CDR3 reads CASSLSDRYEQYF. For the CDR3, the DNA is TGTGCCAGCAGTTTATCGGACCGTTACGAGCAGTACTTC. V gene TRBV27 combines with J gene TRBJ2-7; D is ambiguous. CDR3 length: 13 residues. CDR1 is MNHEY and CDR2 is SMNVEV in the germline V gene (reference sequence). V was cut by 0 bases and J by 4 bases, with 7 bases left in between.

The rearrangement links TRBV7-9 to TRBJ2-1; 11 bases align to TRBD2. The V gene end was trimmed by 1 base and the J gene end by 0 bases; junction bases not matched to a gene: 8. CDR3 length: 19 residues. Germline loops: CDR1 SEHNR, CDR2 FQNEAQ (reference sequence). CDR3 DNA sequence: TGTGCCAGCAGCTTAGAGAGGGGACTAGCGGCCTTCTCCTACAATGAGCAGTTCTTC. It yields the protein CASSLERGLAAFSYNEQFF.

This clonotype was seen a handful of times. The rearrangement joins TRBV4-3 to TRBJ1-6; TRBD1 might be the D (5 bases). The germline V gene has CDR1 LGHNA and CDR2 YSLEER. V gave up 0 bases and J gave up 10 bases, with 7 bases separating them. The CDR3 length is 13 residues. The CDR3 loop is CASSQDRASPLHF. CDR3 nucleotide sequence: TGCGCCAGCAGCCAAGACAGGGCATCACCCCTCCACTTT.

The chain combines TRBV5-4 with TRBJ1-6; D is perhaps TRBD1 (5 bases). The germline V and J ends were trimmed by 0 bases and 9 bases, with 16 bases remaining between them. CDR1 and CDR2 from the germline V gene are SGHNT and YYREEE (reference sequence). The CDR3 spans 16 residues. The CDR3 is CASSLDGGGFGSPLHF. The CDR3 region has the DNA TGTGCCAGCAGCTTGGATGGGGGGGGTTTTGGTTCACCCCTCCACTTT.

In its sample, this clonotype was seen many times. The rearrangement uses TRBV28 and TRBJ2-5; the D gene is possibly TRBD1 (5 bases). The CDR3 contains 12 residues. Germline V gene lookup returns CDR1 MDHEN and CDR2 SYDVKM. V lost 11 bases and J lost 5, with 15 bases in between. The CDR3 sequence is CASLGAKETQYF. The CDR3 bases are TGTGCCTCCTTAGGGGCGAAGGAGACCCAGTACTTC.

This clonotype showed up many times. J is TRBJ2-3 and V is TRBV9, with D perhaps TRBD2 (5 bases). The CDR3 totals 13 residues. V was shortened by 2 bases and J by 2 bases, with 6 bases between the two germline ends. CDR1 is SGDLS, CDR2 YYNGEE, per germline. The CDR3 region is CASSVGNTDTQYF. In nucleotides, the CDR3 is TGTGCCAGCAGCGTCGGGAACACAGATACGCAGTATTTT.

This clonotype has ten or more counts. The rearrangement uses TRBV28 and TRBJ2-4; D might be TRBD1 (5 bases). Germline V gives CDR1 MDHEN, CDR2 SYDVKM. The CDR3 has 12 amino acids. V was trimmed by 3 bases and J by 6 bases, leaving 6 bases between them. The CDR3 DNA is TGTGCCAGCAGTTTCAGGGCAAACATTCAGTACTTC. This sequence encodes CASSFRANIQYF.

There are many counts of this clonotype. The rearrangement uses TRBV14 and TRBJ2-5; D is unclear. V lost 3 bases, J lost 7 bases, and 9 bases lay in between. The CDR3 is 12 amino acids. The germline gives CDR1 SGHDN, CDR2 FVKESK. The chain's CDR3 is CASSHTGRTQYF. The DNA of the CDR3 is TGTGCCAGCAGCCACACCGGCAGGACCCAGTACTTC. Full variable domain (outside the CDR3, taken from reference TRBV14 and TRBJ2-5): EAGVTQFPSHSVIEKGQTVTLRCDPISGHDNLYWYRRVMGKEIKFLLHFVKESKQDESGMPNNRFLAERTGGTYSTLKVQPAELEDSGVYFCASSHTGRTQYFGPGTRLLVL.

The table lists this clonotype with many counts. This chain joins TRBV6-1 and TRBJ2-1; the match to TRBD2 covers 8 bases. V shed 2 bases, J shed 5 bases, and the junction held 8 bases outside the gene matches. CDR1 is MNHNS and CDR2 is SASEGT in the germline V gene. The CDR3 contains 16 residues. CDR3 in DNA: TGTGCCAGCAGTGAAAAGGTAGCGGGAAGGGACAATGAGCAGTTCTTC. Translating it yields CASSEKVAGRDNEQFF.

V usage is TRBV28 and J usage is TRBJ2-5; D is uncertain. Deletions cut 5 bases from V and 6 bases from J, with 13 bases between. The CDR3 is 13 amino acids. Germline CDR1 reads MDHEN; CDR2 reads SYDVKM. CDR3 DNA: TGTGCCAGCAGTACGAAGTCCCCCCAGACCCAGTACTTC. Encoded protein: CASSTKSPQTQYF.

In this sample, this clonotype turned up many times. The V call is TRBV5-4, the J call TRBJ2-3; D gene uncertain. Trimming cost V 3 bases and J 3 bases, with 17 bases left between them. This CDR3 is 16 amino acids long. Germline CDR1 SGHNT, CDR2 YYREEE (reference sequence). The CDR3 DNA reads as TGTGCCAGCAGCTCCCGCGGTTTGGGTCGGACAGATACGCAGTATTTT. Translated: CASSSRGLGRTDTQYF.

The genes are TRBV11-2 and TRBJ2-1; possibly TRBD1 for D (5 bases). V lost 5 bases to trimming and J lost 10 bases, with 12 bases between them. This CDR3 has 12 amino acids. In germline, CDR1 is SGHAT, CDR2 FQNNGV. This chain's CDR3 is CASSPYSGEQFF. The CDR3 region has the DNA TGTGCCAGCAGCCCTTACTCAGGGGAGCAGTTCTTC.

Only a few counts were recorded for this clonotype. The rearrangement links TRBV11-2 to TRBJ2-3; 9 bases line up with TRBD2. Germline-derived CDR1 and CDR2 are SGHAT and FQNNGV. This CDR3 region has 16 residues. V trimming: 5 bases; J trimming: 3 bases; junction bases outside the gene matches: 9. Here the CDR3 DNA reads TGTGCCAGCAGCGCTCCACTAGCGGGCGTTACAGATACGCAGTATTTT. Residues: CASSAPLAGVTDTQYF.

This clonotype was counted at least ten times. The chain uses TRBV28 and TRBJ2-7, with D perhaps matching TRBD1 (6 bases). Germline CDR1 reads MDHEN; CDR2 reads SYDVKM. V dropped 6 bases and J dropped 5 bases, with 11 bases sitting between them. The CDR3 has 12 amino acids. The CDR3 spells CASRLGADEQYF. Written as DNA, the CDR3 is TGTGCCAGCAGGCTGGGGGCAGACGAGCAGTACTTC.

This clonotype came up a few times. V is TRBV27 and J is TRBJ2-4; TRBD1 is a possible D gene (6 bases). The CDR3 consists of 13 residues. V lost 7 bases and J lost 3, with 10 bases in between. The germline gives CDR1 MNHEY, CDR2 SMNVEV (reference sequence). The CDR3: CASMVGGKNIQYF. CDR3 nucleotide sequence: TGTGCCAGCATGGTAGGGGGCAAAAACATTCAGTACTTC.

V and J are TRBV11-2 and TRBJ2-7; 7 nucleotides agree with TRBD2. V trimming: 4 bases; J trimming: 1 base; junction bases outside the gene matches: 10. CDR3 length equals 16 residues. CDR1 is SGHAT, CDR2 FQNNGV, per germline. The CDR3 DNA follows: TGTGCCAGCAGCTCAATTAAAAGGGAGGGATCCTACGAGCAGTACTTC. Its protein is CASSSIKREGSYEQYF.